The rows below give T cell receptor beta chains drawn from one sample of a study of blood T cell repertoires in COVID-19. Clones were read by immunoSEQ multiplex PCR, and TCRdb kept only the in-frame ones, dropping some. The sample has around 230,000 clones; approximately 82% are singletons. Material: PBMCs or T cells enriched from blood (not recorded which). These receptors originate from a man aged 35-49 years who had recovered from COVID-19. The CDR3 runs from the conserved cysteine through the conserved F or W. A D gene is named only where the DNA matches it firmly. Size values are once, few and many counts, or a class for expanded clones, and some rows have none.

D: NA
J: TRBJ1-3
size: NA
V: TRBV20-1
length: 11
CDR3: CSARVGGTIYF
DNA: TGCAGTGCTAGGGTCGGTGGCACCATATATTTT

D: TRBD1
J: TRBJ1-6
size: NA
V: TRBV14
length: 16
CDR3: CASSQIGTGEISPLHF
DNA: TGTGCCAGCAGCCAGATAGGAACAGGGGAAATTTCACCCCTCCACTTT

D: TRBD1
J: TRBJ2-7
size: once
V: TRBV9
length: 14
CDR3: CASSSFGQGYEQYF
DNA: TGTGCCAGCAGCAGCTTCGGACAGGGCTACGAGCAGTACTTC

D: NA
J: TRBJ2-3
size: NA
V: TRBV4-1
length: 13
CDR3: CASSQESPDTQYF
DNA: TGCGCCAGCAGCCAAGAAAGCCCAGATACGCAGTATTTT

D: TRBD1
J: TRBJ2-2
size: NA
V: TRBV5-4
length: 16
CDR3: CASSQPPGQGAGELFF
DNA: TGTGCCAGCAGCCAACCCCCGGGACAGGGGGCGGGGGAGCTGTTTTTT

D: NA
J: TRBJ1-5
size: NA
V: TRBV11-2
length: 16
CDR3: CASSLGAGLSNQPQHF
DNA: TGTGCCAGCAGCTTAGGAGCAGGGTTAAGCAATCAGCCCCAGCATTTT

D: NA
J: TRBJ1-1
size: NA
V: TRBV12-3/TRBV12-4
length: 13
CDR3: CASSFGGYGEAFF
DNA: TGTGCCAGCAGTTTTGGCGGGTATGGTGAAGCTTTCTTT

D: NA
J: TRBJ2-5
size: NA
V: TRBV6-6
length: 12
CDR3: CASRGAEETQYF
DNA: TGTGCCAGCAGGGGGGCCGAAGAGACCCAGTACTTC

D: TRBD2
J: TRBJ2-1
size: NA
V: TRBV6-1
length: 16
CDR3: CASSERRGDSYNEQFF
DNA: TGTGCCAGCAGTGAACGGCGGGGGGACTCCTACAATGAGCAGTTCTTC

D: NA
J: TRBJ2-1
size: NA
V: TRBV12-3/TRBV12-4
length: 11
CDR3: CASSLGGEQFF
DNA: TGTGCCAGCAGTTTAGGGGGCGAGCAGTTCTTC

D: NA
J: TRBJ1-2
size: NA
V: TRBV28
length: 13
CDR3: CASSLITDYGYTF
DNA: TGTGCCAGCAGTTTAATCACAGACTATGGCTACACCTTC

D: TRBD1
J: TRBJ1-3
size: NA
V: TRBV4-1
length: 15
CDR3: CASSLRQGAGNTIYF
DNA: TGCGCCAGCAGCCTACGACAGGGGGCCGGAAACACCATATATTTT

D: NA
J: TRBJ1-1
size: few
V: TRBV19
length: 16
CDR3: CASSMVGGSLNTEAFF
DNA: TGTGCCAGTAGTATGGTAGGAGGGAGTTTGAACACTGAAGCTTTCTTT

D: NA
J: TRBJ2-7
size: NA
V: TRBV28
length: 13
CDR3: CASSLGQTYEQYF
DNA: TGTGCCAGCAGTCTTGGACAGACCTACGAGCAGTACTTC

D: NA
J: TRBJ2-3
size: NA
V: TRBV6-5
length: 13
CDR3: CASSRQFTDTQYF
DNA: TGTGCCAGCAGTCGACAGTTCACAGATACGCAGTATTTT

D: NA
J: TRBJ1-1
size: NA
V: TRBV21-1
length: 17
CDR3: CASSKSPRTRPGTEAFF
DNA: TGTGCCAGCAGCAAAAGCCCGAGAACTCGTCCGGGAACTGAAGCTTTCTTT

D: NA
J: TRBJ1-1
size: NA
V: TRBV5-3
length: 14
CDR3: CARSATATETEAFF
DNA: TGTGCCAGAAGCGCGACCGCCACAGAAACTGAAGCTTTCTTT

D: NA
J: TRBJ2-6
size: NA
V: TRBV18
length: 16
CDR3: CASSLFRGSGANVLTF
DNA: TGTGCCAGCTCACTTTTCCGGGGCTCTGGGGCCAACGTCCTGACTTTC

D: NA
J: TRBJ1-3
size: NA
V: TRBV28
length: 15
CDR3: CASSPPRVSGNTIYF
DNA: TGTGCCAGCAGCCCCCCGAGGGTCTCTGGAAACACCATATATTTT

D: NA
J: TRBJ2-5
size: NA
V: TRBV12-5
length: 13
CDR3: CASGPMTGETQYF
DNA: TGTGCTAGTGGTCCAATGACTGGGGAGACCCAGTACTTC

D: NA
J: TRBJ1-2
size: NA
V: TRBV5-1
length: 14
CDR3: CASSLAEGLYGYTF
DNA: TGCGCCAGCAGCTTGGCCGAGGGATTATATGGCTACACCTTC

D: NA
J: TRBJ2-1
size: once
V: TRBV24-1
length: 16
CDR3: CATRGAGTSTEGEQFF
DNA: TGTGCCACCAGGGGAGCCGGGACCAGTACGGAGGGTGAGCAGTTCTTC

D: TRBD2
J: TRBJ2-5
size: NA
V: TRBV4-1
length: 16
CDR3: CASSPSGGGAEETQYF
DNA: TGCGCCAGCAGCCCCAGCGGCGGGGGGGCTGAAGAGACCCAGTACTTC

D: NA
J: TRBJ1-2
size: NA
V: TRBV28
length: 13
CDR3: CASTRGYSGQAFF
DNA: TGTGCCAGCACCCGAGGCTATTCGGGACAAGCTTTCTTC

D: TRBD1
J: TRBJ2-7
size: NA
V: TRBV10-3
length: 15
CDR3: CAISGGTGRPGEQYF
DNA: TGTGCCATCAGTGGTGGGACAGGACGACCGGGCGAGCAGTACTTC

D: NA
J: TRBJ1-1
size: many
V: TRBV5-1
length: 13
CDR3: CASGADPNTEAFF
DNA: TGCGCCAGCGGGGCCGATCCGAACACTGAAGCTTTCTTT

D: NA
J: TRBJ1-1
size: NA
V: TRBV7-6
length: 14
CDR3: CASSEGGRGTEAFF
DNA: TGTGCCAGCAGCGAGGGAGGAAGGGGCACTGAAGCTTTCTTT

D: TRBD2
J: TRBJ2-3
size: NA
V: TRBV9
length: 18
CDR3: CASSVRSGGRGSTDTQYF
DNA: TGTGCCAGCAGCGTAAGATCAGGTGGGCGGGGGTCCACAGATACGCAGTATTTT

D: NA
J: TRBJ2-7
size: NA
V: TRBV9
length: 14
CDR3: CASRGGTANYEQYF
DNA: TGTGCCAGCAGAGGAGGGACGGCGAACTACGAGCAGTACTTC

D: NA
J: TRBJ1-3
size: few
V: TRBV18
length: 14
CDR3: CASSPGGSGNTIYF
DNA: TGTGCCAGCTCACCGGGGGGCTCTGGAAACACCATATATTTT

D: TRBD1
J: TRBJ1-5
size: NA
V: TRBV18
length: 18
CDR3: CASSNANTRQGAFGPQHF
DNA: TGTGCCAGCTCCAACGCGAATACTAGACAGGGAGCCTTTGGGCCCCAGCATTTT

D: TRBD2
J: TRBJ2-1
size: NA
V: TRBV14
length: 18
CDR3: CASSPLPSGGDFYNEQFF
DNA: TGTGCCAGCAGCCCCCTACCTAGCGGGGGGGATTTCTACAATGAGCAGTTCTTC

D: NA
J: TRBJ2-1
size: NA
V: TRBV5-1
length: 14
CDR3: CASSFRGTGNEQFF
DNA: TGCGCCAGCAGCTTCAGGGGCACGGGGAATGAGCAGTTCTTC

D: NA
J: TRBJ2-1
size: NA
V: TRBV5-1
length: 15
CDR3: CASSYTLDSSNEQFF
DNA: TGCGCCAGCAGCTACACCCTGGACAGCAGCAATGAGCAGTTCTTC

D: TRBD2
J: TRBJ2-5
size: NA
V: TRBV5-1
length: 16
CDR3: CASSWGLADLQETQYF
DNA: TGCGCCAGCAGCTGGGGACTAGCGGACCTCCAAGAGACCCAGTACTTC

D: NA
J: TRBJ2-2
size: once
V: TRBV11-2
length: 13
CDR3: CASSTSLTGELFF
DNA: TGTGCCAGCAGTACGAGTCTCACCGGGGAGCTGTTTTTT

D: TRBD1
J: TRBJ1-2
size: NA
V: TRBV24-1
length: 14
CDR3: CATSDLGTGAGYTF
DNA: TGTGCCACCAGTGATCTGGGGACAGGGGCTGGCTACACCTTC

D: NA
J: TRBJ2-5
size: NA
V: TRBV18
length: 14
CDR3: CASSPPSRDETQYF
DNA: TGTGCCAGCTCACCACCGAGCAGGGATGAGACCCAGTACTTC

D: NA
J: TRBJ1-1
size: NA
V: TRBV30
length: 11
CDR3: CACGKNTEAFF
DNA: TGTGCCTGCGGGAAGAACACTGAAGCTTTCTTT

D: TRBD2
J: TRBJ2-1
size: NA
V: TRBV18
length: 15
CDR3: CASSRGLEPYNEQFF
DNA: TGTGCCAGCTCACGGGGACTAGAACCCTACAATGAGCAGTTCTTC

D: TRBD2
J: TRBJ2-1
size: NA
V: TRBV28
length: 20
CDR3: CASTINRDRRLAGSDNEQFF
DNA: TGTGCCAGCACCATAAACCGGGACAGGCGACTAGCGGGGTCGGACAATGAGCAGTTCTTC

D: TRBD2
J: TRBJ2-7
size: NA
V: TRBV27
length: 14
CDR3: CASRLAGGPYEQYF
DNA: TGTGCCAGCAGACTAGCGGGGGGCCCATACGAGCAGTACTTC

D: TRBD2
J: TRBJ2-1
size: NA
V: TRBV6-5
length: 13
CDR3: CASRRLAGNEQFF
DNA: TGTGCCAGCAGACGACTAGCGGGGAATGAGCAGTTCTTC

D: NA
J: TRBJ1-1
size: NA
V: TRBV7-2
length: 14
CDR3: CASSLATGLGEAFF
DNA: TGTGCCAGCAGCTTAGCCACAGGGCTTGGTGAAGCTTTCTTT

D: TRBD1
J: TRBJ2-2
size: few
V: TRBV3-1/TRBV3-2
length: 16
CDR3: CASSQAFRGRPGELFF
DNA: TGTGCCAGCAGCCAAGCTTTCAGGGGGCGCCCCGGGGAGCTGTTTTTT

D: TRBD2
J: TRBJ2-3
size: NA
V: TRBV4-2
length: 14
CDR3: CASSGGGVVDTQYF
DNA: TGTGCCAGCAGCGGCGGGGGGGTGGTGGATACGCAGTATTTT

D: TRBD1
J: TRBJ1-6
size: NA
V: TRBV30
length: 13
CDR3: CASETGYNSPLHF
DNA: TGTGCCTCCGAGACAGGGTATAATTCACCCCTCCACTTT

D: TRBD1
J: TRBJ1-2
size: NA
V: TRBV5-1
length: 16
CDR3: CASSFVSGQGVSGYTF
DNA: TGCGCCAGCAGCTTCGTGTCGGGACAGGGGGTCTCAGGCTACACCTTC

D: NA
J: TRBJ1-1
size: NA
V: TRBV9
length: 15
CDR3: CASSVERGPATEAFF
DNA: TGTGCCAGCAGCGTAGAAAGGGGTCCCGCCACTGAAGCTTTCTTT

D: NA
J: TRBJ1-5
size: NA
V: TRBV7-9
length: 13
CDR3: CASSLGVRQPQHF
DNA: TGTGCCAGCAGCCTCGGGGTGCGGCAGCCCCAGCATTTT

D: NA
J: TRBJ2-5
size: once
V: TRBV27
length: 13
CDR3: CASWTLNRETQYF
DNA: TGTGCCAGCTGGACTCTTAACCGAGAGACCCAGTACTTC

D: TRBD2
J: TRBJ2-5
size: NA
V: TRBV3-1/TRBV3-2
length: 13
CDR3: CASSNGGGETQYF
DNA: TGTGCCAGCAGCAATGGGGGGGGAGAGACCCAGTACTTC

D: NA
J: TRBJ2-5
size: NA
V: TRBV2
length: 15
CDR3: CASSEGGPVQETQYF
DNA: TGTGCCAGCAGTGAAGGGGGGCCTGTCCAAGAGACCCAGTACTTC

D: NA
J: TRBJ2-5
size: NA
V: TRBV6-5
length: 13
CDR3: CASSYANLRTQYF
DNA: TGTGCCAGCAGTTACGCGAACCTCCGGACCCAGTACTTC